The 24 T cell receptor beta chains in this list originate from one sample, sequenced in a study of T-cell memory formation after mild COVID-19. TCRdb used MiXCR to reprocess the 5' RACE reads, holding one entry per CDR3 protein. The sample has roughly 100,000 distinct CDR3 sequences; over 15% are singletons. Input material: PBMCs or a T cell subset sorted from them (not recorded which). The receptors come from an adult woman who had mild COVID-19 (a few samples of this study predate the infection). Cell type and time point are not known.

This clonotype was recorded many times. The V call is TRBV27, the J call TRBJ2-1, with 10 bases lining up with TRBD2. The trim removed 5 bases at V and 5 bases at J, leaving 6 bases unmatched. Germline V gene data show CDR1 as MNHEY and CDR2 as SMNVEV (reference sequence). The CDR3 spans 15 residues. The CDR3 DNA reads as TGTGCCAGCAGTCCGCCACTAGCGGGACACAATGAGCAGTTCTTC. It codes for CASSPPLAGHNEQFF.

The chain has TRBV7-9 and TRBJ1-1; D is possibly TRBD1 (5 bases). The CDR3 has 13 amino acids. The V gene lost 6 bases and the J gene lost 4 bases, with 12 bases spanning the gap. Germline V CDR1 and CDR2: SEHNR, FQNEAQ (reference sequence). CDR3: CASRPSQGTEAFF. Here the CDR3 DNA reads TGTGCCAGCAGACCCTCCCAGGGCACTGAAGCTTTCTTT.

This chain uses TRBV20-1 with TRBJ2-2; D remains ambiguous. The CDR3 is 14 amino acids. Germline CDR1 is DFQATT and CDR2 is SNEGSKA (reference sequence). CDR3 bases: TGCAGCCTAAGCAACGGGCCAAACACCGGGGAGCTGTTTTTT. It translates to CSLSNGPNTGELFF.

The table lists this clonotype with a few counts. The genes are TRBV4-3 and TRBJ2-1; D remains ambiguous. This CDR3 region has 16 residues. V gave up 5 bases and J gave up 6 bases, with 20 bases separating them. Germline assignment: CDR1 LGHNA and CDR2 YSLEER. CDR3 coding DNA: TGCGCCAGCAGCTGGTCAGCGATCCTCCCACCCAATGAGCAGTTCTTC. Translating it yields CASSWSAILPPNEQFF.

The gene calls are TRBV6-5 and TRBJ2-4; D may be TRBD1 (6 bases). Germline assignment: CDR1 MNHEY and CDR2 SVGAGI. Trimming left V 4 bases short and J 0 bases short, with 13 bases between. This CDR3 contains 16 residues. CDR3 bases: TGTGCCAGCAGTTGGACAGTACGACTAGCCAAAAACATTCAGTACTTC. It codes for CASSWTVRLAKNIQYF.

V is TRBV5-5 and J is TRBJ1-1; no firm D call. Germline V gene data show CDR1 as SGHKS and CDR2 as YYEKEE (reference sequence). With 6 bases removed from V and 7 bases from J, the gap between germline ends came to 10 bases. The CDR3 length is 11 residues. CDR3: CASILTGEAFF. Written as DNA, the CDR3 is TGTGCCAGCATCCTGACGGGTGAAGCTTTCTTT.

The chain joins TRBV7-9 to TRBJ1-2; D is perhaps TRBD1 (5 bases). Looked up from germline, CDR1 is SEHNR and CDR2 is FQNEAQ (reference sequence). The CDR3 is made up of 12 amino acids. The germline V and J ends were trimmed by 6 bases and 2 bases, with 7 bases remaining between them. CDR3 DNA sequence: TGTGCCAGCAGAGGGGTAAACTATGGCTACACCTTC. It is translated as CASRGVNYGYTF.

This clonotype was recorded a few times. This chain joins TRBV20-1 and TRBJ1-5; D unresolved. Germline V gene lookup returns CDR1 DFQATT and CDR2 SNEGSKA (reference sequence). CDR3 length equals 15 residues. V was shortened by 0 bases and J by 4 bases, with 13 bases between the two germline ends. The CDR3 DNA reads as TGCAGTGCTAGAGATCGCGAACCCGGGAATCAGCCCCAGCATTTT. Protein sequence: CSARDREPGNQPQHF.

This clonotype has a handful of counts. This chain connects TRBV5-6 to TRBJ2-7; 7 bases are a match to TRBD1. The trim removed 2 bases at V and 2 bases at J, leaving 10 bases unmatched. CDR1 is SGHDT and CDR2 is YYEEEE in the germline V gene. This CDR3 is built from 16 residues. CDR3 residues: CASSFAGTANPYEQYF. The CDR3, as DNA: TGTGCCAGCAGCTTTGCCGGGACAGCAAATCCCTACGAGCAGTACTTC. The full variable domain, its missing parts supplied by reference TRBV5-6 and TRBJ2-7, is DAGVTQSPTHLIKTRGQQVTLRCSPKSGHDTVSWYQQALGQGPQFIFQYYEEEERQRGNFPDRFSGHQFPNYSSELNVNALLLGDSALYLCASSFAGTANPYEQYFGPGTRLTVT.

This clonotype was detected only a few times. DNA of the CDR3: TGTGCCAGCAGCTCCACAGGGGGCTTAGGTCAGCCCCAGCATTTT. Translating it yields CASSSTGGLGQPQHF. This rearrangement joins TRBV12-3 or TRBV12-4 to TRBJ1-5, with 9 bases matching TRBD1. The CDR3 consists of 15 residues. V dropped 6 bases and J dropped 6; count of bases not matched to a gene: 9.

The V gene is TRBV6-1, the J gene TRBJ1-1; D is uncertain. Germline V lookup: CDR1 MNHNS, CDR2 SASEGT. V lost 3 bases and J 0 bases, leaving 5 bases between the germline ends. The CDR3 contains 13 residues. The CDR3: CASSDFMNTEAFF. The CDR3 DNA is TGTGCCAGCAGTGACTTTATGAACACTGAAGCTTTCTTT.

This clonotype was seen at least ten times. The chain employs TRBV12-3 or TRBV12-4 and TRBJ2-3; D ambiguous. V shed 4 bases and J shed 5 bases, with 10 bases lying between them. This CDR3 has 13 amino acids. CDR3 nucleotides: TGTGCCAGCAGTTCCGGCGGCGGAGATACGCAGTATTTT. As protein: CASSSGGGDTQYF.

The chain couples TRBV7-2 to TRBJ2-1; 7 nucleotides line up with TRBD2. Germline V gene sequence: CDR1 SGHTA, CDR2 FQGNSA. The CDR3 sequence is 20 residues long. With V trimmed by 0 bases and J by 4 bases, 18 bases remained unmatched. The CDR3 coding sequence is TGTGCCAGCAGCTTAGCGCATACTAGCGAGTTGCGGGTCCCATACAATGAGCAGTTCTTC. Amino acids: CASSLAHTSELRVPYNEQFF.

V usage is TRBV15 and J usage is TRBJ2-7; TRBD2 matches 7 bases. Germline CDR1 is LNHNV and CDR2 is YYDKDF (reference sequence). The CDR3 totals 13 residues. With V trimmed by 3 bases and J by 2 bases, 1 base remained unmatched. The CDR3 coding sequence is TGTGCCACCAGCAGCGGGGGGACCTACGAGCAGTACTTC. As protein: CATSSGGTYEQYF. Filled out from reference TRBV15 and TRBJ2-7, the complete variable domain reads DAMVIQNPRYQVTQFGKPVTLSCSQTLNHNVMYWYQQKSSQAPKLLFHYYDKDFNNEADTPDNFQSRRPNTSFCFLDIRSPGLGDTAMYLCATSSGGTYEQYFGPGTRLTVT.

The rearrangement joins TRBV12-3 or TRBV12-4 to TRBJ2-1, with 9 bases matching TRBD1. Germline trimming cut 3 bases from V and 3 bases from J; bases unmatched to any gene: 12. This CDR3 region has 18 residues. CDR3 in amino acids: CASSFSYPGQGFYNEQFF. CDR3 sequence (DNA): TGTGCCAGCAGTTTCTCTTACCCCGGACAGGGGTTCTACAATGAGCAGTTCTTC.

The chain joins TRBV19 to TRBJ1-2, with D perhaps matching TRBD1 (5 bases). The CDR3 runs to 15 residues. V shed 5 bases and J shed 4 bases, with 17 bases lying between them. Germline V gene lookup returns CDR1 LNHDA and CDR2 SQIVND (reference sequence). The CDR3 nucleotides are TGTGCCAGTAGTCCCGGTGGGGGTTTCGGCTATGGCTACACCTTC. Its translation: CASSPGGGFGYGYTF.

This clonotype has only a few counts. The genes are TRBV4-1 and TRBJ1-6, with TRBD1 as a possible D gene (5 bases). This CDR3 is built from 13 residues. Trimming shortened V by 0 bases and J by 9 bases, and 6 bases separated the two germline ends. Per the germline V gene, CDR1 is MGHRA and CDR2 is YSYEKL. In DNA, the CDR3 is TGCGCCAGCAGCCAAGAGGGGGTTTCACCCCTCCACTTT. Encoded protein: CASSQEGVSPLHF.

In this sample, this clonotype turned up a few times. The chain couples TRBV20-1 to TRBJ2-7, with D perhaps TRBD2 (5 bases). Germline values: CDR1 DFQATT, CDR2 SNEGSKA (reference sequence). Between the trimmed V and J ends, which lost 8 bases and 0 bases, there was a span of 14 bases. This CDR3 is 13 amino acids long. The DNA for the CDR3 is TGCAGTAATACTAGGGTCCTCTCCTACGAGCAGTACTTC. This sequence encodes CSNTRVLSYEQYF.

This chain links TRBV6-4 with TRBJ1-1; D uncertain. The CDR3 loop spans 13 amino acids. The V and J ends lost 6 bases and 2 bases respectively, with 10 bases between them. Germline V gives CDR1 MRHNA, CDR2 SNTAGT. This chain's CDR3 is CASRRTENTEAFF. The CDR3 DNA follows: TGTGCCAGCAGGCGGACGGAAAACACTGAAGCTTTCTTT.

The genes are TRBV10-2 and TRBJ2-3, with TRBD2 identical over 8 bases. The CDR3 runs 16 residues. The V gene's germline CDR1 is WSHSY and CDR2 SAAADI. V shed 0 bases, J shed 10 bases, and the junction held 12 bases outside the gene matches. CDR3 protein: CASSESTVDPGRAQYF. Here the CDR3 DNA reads TGCGCCAGCAGTGAGTCGACTGTGGACCCCGGGAGGGCGCAGTATTTT.

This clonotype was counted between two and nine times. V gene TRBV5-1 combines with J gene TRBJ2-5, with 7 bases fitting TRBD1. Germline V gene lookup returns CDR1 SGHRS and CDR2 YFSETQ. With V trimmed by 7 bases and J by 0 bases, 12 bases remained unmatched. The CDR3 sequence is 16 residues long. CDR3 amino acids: CASQSRDSLYQETQYF. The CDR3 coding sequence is TGCGCCAGCCAGAGCAGGGACAGCCTGTACCAAGAGACCCAGTACTTC.

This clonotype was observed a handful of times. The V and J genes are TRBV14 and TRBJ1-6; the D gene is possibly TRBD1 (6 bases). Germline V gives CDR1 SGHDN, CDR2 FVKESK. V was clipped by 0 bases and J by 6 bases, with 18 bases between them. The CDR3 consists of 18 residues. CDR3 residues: CASSQEGRRGRSNSPLHF. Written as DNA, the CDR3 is TGTGCCAGCAGCCAAGAAGGACGCAGGGGAAGAAGTAATTCACCCCTCCACTTT.

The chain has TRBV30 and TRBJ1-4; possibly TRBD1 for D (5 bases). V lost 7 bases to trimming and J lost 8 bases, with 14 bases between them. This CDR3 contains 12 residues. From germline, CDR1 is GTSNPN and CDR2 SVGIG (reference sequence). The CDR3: CALNEGDEKLFF. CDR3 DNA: TGTGCCTTGAATGAAGGGGACGAAAAACTGTTTTTT.

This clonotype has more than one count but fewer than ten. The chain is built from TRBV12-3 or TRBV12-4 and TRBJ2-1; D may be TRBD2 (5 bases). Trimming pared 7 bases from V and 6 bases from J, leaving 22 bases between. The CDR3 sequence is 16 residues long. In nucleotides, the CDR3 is TGTGCCAGCACCACCTCCGCCGGGGAAAAGGCCAATGAGCAGTTCTTC. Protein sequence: CASTTSAGEKANEQFF.